The present TCR beta chain was sequenced within a study of cytomegalovirus exposure and HLA in healthy donors (dated by TCRdb to 2017 to 2019). Background for the entire study: An earlier analysis of 587 of the donors reported about 280 Gb of sequence data and 117 million unique TCR beta sequences obtained from approximately 180 million T cells. Class I and class II HLA loci were covered by the typing at four-digit resolution. In a later genetic analysis, genome-wide SNP genotypes for about three fifths of the roughly 670 donors were used, and that subset was treated as a discovery cohort. A separate validation cohort of roughly 130 different subjects was used in addition to the 666-subject first cohort. Typing coverage varied by locus: roughly 620-640 donors for A, B, C, DRB1 and DQB1; more than 500 for DQA1; over 600 for DPA1; roughly 450 for DPB1. The later analysis used no new phenotypic data to find candidate immune exposures, relying instead on TCR beta sequences and their occurrence across donors. The study combined high-throughput TCR immunosequencing, statistical association of individual TCRs with disease status, and machine learning to predict cytomegalovirus infection status. Around 330 gigabases of sequencing data and around 85 million unique TCR sequences made up an early release that covered over 550 HLA-typed donors. To decide whether each TCR beta V gene segment behaved as functional or pseudogenic, an earlier analysis of nearly 600 of the donors relied on high-throughput TCR beta sequencing. The study used immunosequencing to profile the T cell repertoires of 666 subjects and linked those repertoires to cytomegalovirus serostatus. Across some 400 genotyped donors of the cohort, an average of about 240,000 unique TCR beta nucleotide sequences per donor were sequenced, and roughly 20% of those sequences were non-productive. In a later analysis, previously published TCR beta repertoires from fewer than 750 donors were re-analyzed and high-resolution HLA genotyping was added so that TCR occurrence patterns could be studied. The study was designed to test whether signatures of past pathogen exposure could be identified by cataloging public T cell receptors. Every repertoire in the discovery cohort had been generated on one and the same sequencing platform. Alongside the repertoire data, information on donor age, sex, ethnicity and CMV serostatus was compiled. Four to six DR-DQ haplotypes were handled as single units for association and clustering, since linkage in the cohort was strong. Of the 350 to 450 genotyped donors, approximately 83% fell in the genetic ancestry cluster associated with self-reported Caucasian donors.

The paper's findings and limits, for the study overall: A cluster of highly shared sequence variants was judged likely to be a technical artifact of the sequencing pipeline. A few of the identified cytomegalovirus-associated TCR beta chains were confirmed in vitro to be specific for cytomegalovirus antigens. Strong co-occurrence of HLA alleles, especially DR and DQ, made assigning TCR associations to individual alleles difficult. The cohort was sequenced for TCR beta chains only, and without alpha or paired-chain data the features that could be detected were limited. The study listed 164 TCR beta chains as associated with cytomegalovirus. According to a later analysis, parvovirus B19, influenza, CMV and Epstein-Barr virus appeared linked to several top co-occurrence clusters. The presence/absence analyses assumed that sequencing depth was roughly uniform across donors, and that assumption may not be true. For the cohort, immune exposure information was limited to CMV serostatus. The authors suggested that the approach could potentially be extended to other disease states and immunological phenotypes. Specific HLA alleles were associated with 16,951 TCR beta sequences at a false discovery rate of 0.05 in a later analysis. Some IMGT-functional V segments, including TRBV6-2 and TRBV6-3, could not be distinguished by the 87-base-pair reads and were therefore excluded. In a later analysis, TCR association rates were found to vary across HLA loci, with the most associated TCRs seen for DRB1 alleles and the fewest for HLA-C alleles. While some public TCRs were present in many individuals, most TCR sequences turned up only very rarely across donors. In a later analysis, HLA-associated TCR beta chains showed more clonal expansion and lower generation probabilities than non-associated chains that were equally common. A later analysis found that most CMV-associated TCR beta chains appeared HLA-restricted, with HLA associations seemingly driven largely by CMV exposure. A later genetic analysis associated a missense DCLRE1C variant with V-gene and J-gene trimming of TCR beta chains, and an independent cohort replicated the association. According to a later genetic analysis, donors in an Asian-associated ancestry cluster had fewer N-insertions in productive TCRs than the approximately 700-donor mean. The earlier analysis of approximately 540 of the donors excluded some 15 rarely observed V segments, including chromosome 9 orphons, because counts were too low. A further reported finding was that TCR beta sequences accurately predicted the HLA-A and HLA-B alleles for most subjects in the first cohort. In an earlier analysis of about 550 of the donors, most TCR beta V segments were observed in productive rearrangements about 87% or about 30% of the time, broadly matching IMGT annotations. Linkage disequilibrium might explain the correlated functional status among segregating V segments, but an unknown experimental factor could not be excluded. Because HLA typing was unavailable for some donors at each locus, only the typed subset was used in association tests. The classifier was reported to diagnose cytomegalovirus status with high specificity and sensitivity in both the original cohort and the validation cohort.

Libraries were constructed by the immunoSEQ multiplex PCR assay. A mixture of 60 forward primers for TCR Vbeta segments and 13 reverse primers for TCR Jbeta segments was used in the multiplex PCR. The CDR3 region of rearranged TCR beta genes was amplified from genomic DNA with a multiplex PCR assay. Amplified TCR beta libraries were sequenced as 87-base-pair reads on the Illumina HiSeq System. The paper's processing steps were these. In a later analysis, tens of millions of unique TCR beta chains were counted across the roughly 670 repertoires, and around 10 million of these chains were shared by at least two donors. A nearest-neighbor algorithm error-corrected the raw reads and collapsed the reads into unique sequences, merging closely related sequences to remove PCR and sequencing errors. CDR3 sequences were aligned to IMGT reference sequences to assign V, D and J gene segments. For a sequence to be retained, at least a six-nucleotide match to both a V gene segment and a J gene segment was required. Rearrangements were classified as productive when the CDR3 lacked stop codons and remained in frame with V and J, and all other rearrangements were classified as non-productive. CDR3 was defined according to IMGT convention as the region running from the second conserved V-encoded cysteine to the conserved J-encoded phenylalanine. The earlier analysis of a few hundred of the donors excluded sequences that lacked an unambiguous match to a single V gene segment. In an earlier analysis of roughly 500 of the donors, V segments were called functional above 56.7% productive rearrangements and were called segregating when the between-donor standard deviation exceeded 5%. A statistical classification framework was built to diagnose cytomegalovirus status from the catalog of TCR beta chain sequences. In a later analysis, TCR nucleotide sequences were compared against IMGT/GENE-DB human TR gene sequences so that V and J genes could be assigned. A later analysis assigned CDR3 sequences and most-parsimonious VDJ recombination scenarios with the TCRdist pipeline. A later analysis defined each TCR beta chain by its CDR3 amino acid sequence plus V-gene family, and excluded reads lacking a unique V-gene family. As a way to deal with suspected cross-contamination and a sequencing artifact, a later analysis dropped 640 or so nucleotide sequences that were highly shared and had low generation probability. In a later analysis, a clonal expansion index was calculated for each public chain from normalized within-repertoire ranks of inferred template counts. In a later analysis, generation probabilities were computed using a VDJ recombination model fitted to out-of-frame rearrangements, and the results were checked against IGoR. In a later analysis, TCR-TCR, TCR-HLA and TCR-CMV co-occurrence was scored with hypergeometric tests, and a repertoire-size bias correction was applied to TCR pairs. In a later analysis, false discovery rates were estimated by permuting HLA or CMV assignments 20 times. A later analysis grouped co-occurring TCRs with DBSCAN, adding TCRdist sequence similarity when clustering within HLA-allele-positive subsets. Repertoires with fewer than 30,000 or more than 120,000 public chains were left out of co-occurrence clustering, as were five repertoires with anomalous nucleotide sharing. The clones in this table, taken by TCRdb from immuneACCESS, are in-frame only. Not every clone is retained; where verified, under half of the shortfall comes from an unresolved V gene, and the cause of the rest is unknown. The V and J calls and clone size are taken from that table; D and trimming were inferred from the DNA. This sample has about 180,000 clones in its table, and about 82% of those were observed once. Of the sample, 1% falls within the top ten clones.

The CDR3 goes from the cysteine to the phenylalanine over 13 residues. Only the CDR3 part of the read is kept: 39 bases, read in frame from the first base. Cut back by 3 bases and 6 bases, the V and J ends lie 9 bases apart. For CDR1 and CDR2, the germline V gene lists SGHTA and FQGNSA. This clone has more than one count but fewer than ten. Its binding antigen is unknown. No clone much larger than this one lies a single base away; base qualities are absent. The cohort was made up of 500 to 850 healthy bone marrow donors. Cohort members were all nominally healthy when sampled, although unrecorded immune exposures were likely present. The donor was CMV seropositive and was included in the group of 250 to 300 seropositive cohort members. Each donor provided a peripheral blood sample, and peripheral blood mononuclear cells were used for TCR beta sequencing. Genomic DNA extraction from the blood cell samples was performed with the Qiagen DNeasy Blood Extraction Kit.

The clonotype comes from a woman aged 50 to 65 in good health and CMV-seropositive. Sequenced input: PBMCs. The chain employs TRBV7-2 and TRBJ1-5; possibly the D gene is TRBD1, per 5 matching bases. The CDR3 protein is CASSLGRLQPQHF. In nucleotide form, the sequence is TGTGCCAGCAGCTTGGGGCGCCTTCAGCCCCAGCATTTT. Beyond the CDR3, the reference TRBV7-2 and TRBJ1-5 genes provide the residues; the full variable domain reads: GAGVSQSPSNKVTEKGKDVELRCDPISGHTALYWYRQSLGQGLEFLIYFQGNSAPDKSGLPSDRFSAERTGGSVSTLTIQRTQQEDSAVYLCASSLGRLQPQHFGDGTRLSIL.